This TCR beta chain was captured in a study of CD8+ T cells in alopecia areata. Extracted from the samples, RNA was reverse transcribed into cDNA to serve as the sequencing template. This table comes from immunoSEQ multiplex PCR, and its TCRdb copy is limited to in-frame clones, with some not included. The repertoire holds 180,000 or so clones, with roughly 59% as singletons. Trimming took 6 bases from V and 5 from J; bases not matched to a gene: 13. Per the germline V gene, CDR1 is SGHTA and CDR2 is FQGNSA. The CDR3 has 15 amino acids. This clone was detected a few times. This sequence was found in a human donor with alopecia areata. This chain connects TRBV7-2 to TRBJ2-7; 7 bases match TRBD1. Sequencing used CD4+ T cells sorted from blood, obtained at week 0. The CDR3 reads CASSRQGTLSNEQYF. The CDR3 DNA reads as TGTGCCAGCAGTCGACAGGGAACCCTTTCCAACGAGCAGTACTTC.